What follows are 9 T cell receptor beta chains derived from one specimen sequenced in a study of shared clonotypes between healthy human individuals. Sequenced by immunoSEQ multiplex PCR; TCRdb stores in-frame clones only, minus some. The table includes 560,000 or so clones, about 96% detected once. Naive CD8 isolation took CD45RO-negative cells positively selected for CCR7 and excluded terminally differentiated effector memory CD45RA+ cells. The material sequenced was naive CD8+ T cells sorted from blood. These receptor sequences come from a woman aged 30 to 39 in good health.

The V call is TRBV27, the J call TRBJ1-4, with 10 bases matching TRBD1. This CDR3 comprises 14 residues. V was clipped by 6 bases and J by 7 bases; unmatched bases: 5. Germline V gives CDR1 MNHEY, CDR2 SMNVEV (reference sequence). The CDR3 nucleotides read TGTGCCAGCAGCTTAGGACAGGGGGTTGAAAAACTGTTTTTT. As protein: CASSLGQGVEKLFF.

Points on this clone: This sample includes further DNA sequences coding for the same CDR3. The chain employs TRBV27 and TRBJ2-7; 11 nucleotides align to TRBD2. CDR1 and CDR2 (germline): MNHEY, SMNVEV (reference sequence). The CDR3 is made up of 14 amino acids. V shed 5 bases and J 0 bases; nucleotides not matched to a gene: 0. In DNA form, the CDR3 reads TGTGCCAGCAGTGGGACTAGCGGCTCCTACGAGCAGTACTTC. It specifies CASSGTSGSYEQYF.

V usage is TRBV4-1 and J usage is TRBJ1-1; D perhaps matches TRBD1 (6 bases). The germline CDR1 and CDR2 sequences are MGHRA and YSYEKL. CDR3 length: 16 residues. V was trimmed by 5 bases and J by 0 bases, leaving 16 bases between them. CDR3 in amino acids: CASSEGSGALNTEAFF. CDR3 coding DNA: TGCGCCAGCAGCGAGGGGTCGGGGGCCTTGAACACTGAAGCTTTCTTT.

The rearrangement joins TRBV13 to TRBJ2-7; 15 nucleotides match TRBD2. This CDR3 contains 19 residues. CDR1 and CDR2 (germline): PRHDT, FYEKMQ (reference sequence). V trimming: 5 bases; J trimming: 0 bases; junction bases outside the gene matches: 11. DNA for the CDR3: TGTGCCAGCAGCCCGGGACTAGCGGGAGGCCGTGGGAGCTCCTACGAGCAGTACTTC. Protein sequence: CASSPGLAGGRGSSYEQYF.

This clone was seen once. The chain's CDR3 is CASSDPTAYEPQHF. CDR3 nucleotide sequence: TGTGCCAGCAGTGATCCGACAGCCTACGAGCCCCAGCATTTT. The chain joins TRBV2 to TRBJ1-5, with D maybe TRBD1 (5 bases). The V gene lost 3 bases and the J gene lost 8 bases, with 14 bases spanning the gap. CDR1 and CDR2 (germline): SNHLY, FYNNEI. The CDR3 has 14 amino acids.

The chain couples TRBV7-8 to TRBJ2-7, with 7 bases lining up with TRBD2. The ends lost 4 bases at V and 6 bases at J; junction bases unmatched: 9. The CDR3 runs to 14 residues. Germline CDR1 is SGHVS and CDR2 is FQNEAQ. CDR3 sequence: CASSYFGGSGEQYF. The CDR3 DNA reads as TGTGCCAGCAGCTACTTCGGGGGGTCCGGCGAGCAGTACTTC.

This clone occurred once. This sample includes further DNA sequences coding for the same CDR3. This chain connects TRBV19 to TRBJ2-7, with 8 bases lining up with TRBD1. The germline gives CDR1 LNHDA, CDR2 SQIVND (reference sequence). The CDR3 covers 14 residues. V shed 4 bases, J shed 2 bases, and the junction held 4 bases outside the gene matches. In DNA form, the CDR3 reads TGTGCCAGTAGTACGGGGACAGGCCCCTACGAGCAGTACTTC. Protein: CASSTGTGPYEQYF.

Of note for this clone: Additional DNA sequences in this sample encode the identical CDR3. The V call is TRBV27, the J call TRBJ2-1; 9 bases are a match to TRBD2. CDR1 and CDR2 (germline): MNHEY, SMNVEV (reference sequence). The CDR3 has 14 residues. The V gene end was trimmed by 8 bases and the J gene end by 4 bases; junction bases not matched to a gene: 6. DNA of the CDR3: TGTGCCAGCGGTGTTAGCGGGAGTTACAATGAGCAGTTCTTC. Translation: CASGVSGSYNEQFF.

This clone was counted between two and nine times. The gene calls are TRBV7-9 and TRBJ2-7, with TRBD2 matching 9 bases. CDR1 and CDR2 from the germline V gene are SEHNR and FQNEAQ (reference sequence). The CDR3 loop spans 16 amino acids. Unmatched junction bases numbered 9, after V lost 4 bases and J lost 2 bases. CDR3 in DNA: TGTGCCAGCAGCTATTATCTAGCGGGACCAGCCTACGAGCAGTACTTC. This encodes CASSYYLAGPAYEQYF.